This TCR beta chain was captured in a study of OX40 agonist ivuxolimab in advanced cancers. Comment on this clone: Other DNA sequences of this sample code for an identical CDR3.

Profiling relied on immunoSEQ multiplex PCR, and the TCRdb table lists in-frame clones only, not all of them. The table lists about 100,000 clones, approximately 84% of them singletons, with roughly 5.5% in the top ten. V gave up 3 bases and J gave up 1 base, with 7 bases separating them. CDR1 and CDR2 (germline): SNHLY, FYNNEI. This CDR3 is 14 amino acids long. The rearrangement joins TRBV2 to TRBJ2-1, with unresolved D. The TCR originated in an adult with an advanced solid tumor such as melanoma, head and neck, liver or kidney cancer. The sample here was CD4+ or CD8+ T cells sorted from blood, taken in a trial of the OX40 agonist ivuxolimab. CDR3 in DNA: TGTGCCAGCAGTGACAGGTATTCCTACAATGAGCAGTTCTTC. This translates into CASSDRYSYNEQFF.